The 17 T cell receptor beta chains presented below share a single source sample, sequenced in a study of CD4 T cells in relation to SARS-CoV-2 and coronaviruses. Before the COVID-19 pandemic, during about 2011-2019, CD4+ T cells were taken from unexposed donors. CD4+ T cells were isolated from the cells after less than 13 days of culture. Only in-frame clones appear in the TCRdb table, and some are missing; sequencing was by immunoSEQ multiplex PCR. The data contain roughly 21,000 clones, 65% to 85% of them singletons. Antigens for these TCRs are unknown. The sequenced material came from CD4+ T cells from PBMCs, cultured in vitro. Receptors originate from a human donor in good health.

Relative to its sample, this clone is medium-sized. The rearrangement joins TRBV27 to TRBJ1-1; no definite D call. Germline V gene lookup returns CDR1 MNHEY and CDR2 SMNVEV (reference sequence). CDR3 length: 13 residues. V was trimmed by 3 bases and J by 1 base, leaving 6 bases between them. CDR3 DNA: TGTGCCAGCAGTTTTTTGACGAACACTGAAGCTTTCTTT. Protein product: CASSFLTNTEAFF.

The CDR3 DNA follows: TGTGCCAGCAGCTATACTATCCAAGAGACCCAGTACTTC. Protein sequence: CASSYTIQETQYF. The V call is TRBV12-3 or TRBV12-4, the J call TRBJ2-5; D not resolved. The CDR3 sequence is 13 residues long. V lost 6 bases, J lost 1 base, and 9 bases lay in between.

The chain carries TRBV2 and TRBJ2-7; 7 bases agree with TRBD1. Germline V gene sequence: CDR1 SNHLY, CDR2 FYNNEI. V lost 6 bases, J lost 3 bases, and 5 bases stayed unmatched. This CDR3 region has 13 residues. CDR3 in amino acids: CASSLGQNYEQYF. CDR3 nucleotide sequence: TGTGCCAGCAGCTTGGGACAGAACTACGAGCAGTACTTC.

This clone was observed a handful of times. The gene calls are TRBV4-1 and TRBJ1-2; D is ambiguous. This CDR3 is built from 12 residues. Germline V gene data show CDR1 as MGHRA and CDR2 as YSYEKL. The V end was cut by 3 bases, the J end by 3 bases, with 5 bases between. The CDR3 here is CASSQADYGYTF. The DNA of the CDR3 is TGCGCCAGCAGCCAGGCAGACTATGGCTACACCTTC.

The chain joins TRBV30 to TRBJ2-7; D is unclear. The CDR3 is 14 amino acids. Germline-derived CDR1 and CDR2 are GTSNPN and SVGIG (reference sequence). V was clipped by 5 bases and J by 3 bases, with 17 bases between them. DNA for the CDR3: TGTGCCTGGTCCAGTTGGCCGGTAATCTACGAGCAGTACTTC. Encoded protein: CAWSSWPVIYEQYF.

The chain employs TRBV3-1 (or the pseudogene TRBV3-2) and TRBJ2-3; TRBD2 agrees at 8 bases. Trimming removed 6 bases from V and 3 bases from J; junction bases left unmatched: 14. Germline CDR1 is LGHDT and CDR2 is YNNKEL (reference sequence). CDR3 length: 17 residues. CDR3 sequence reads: CASSQRKSGRFTDTQYF. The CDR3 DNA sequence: TGTGCCAGCAGTCAAAGAAAAAGCGGGAGATTTACAGATACGCAGTATTTT.

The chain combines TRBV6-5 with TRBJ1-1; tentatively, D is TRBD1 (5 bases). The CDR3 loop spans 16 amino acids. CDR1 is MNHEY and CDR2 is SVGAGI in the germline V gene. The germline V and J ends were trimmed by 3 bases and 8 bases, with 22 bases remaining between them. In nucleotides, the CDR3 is TGTGCCAGCAGTTATTACAGGACGGCCCGCTCCCGGGAAGCTTTCTTT. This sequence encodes CASSYYRTARSREAFF.

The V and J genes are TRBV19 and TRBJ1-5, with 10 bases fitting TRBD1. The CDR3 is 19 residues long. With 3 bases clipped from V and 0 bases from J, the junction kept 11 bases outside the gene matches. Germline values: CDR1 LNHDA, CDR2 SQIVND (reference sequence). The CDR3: CASSIGAGTGAHSNQPQHF. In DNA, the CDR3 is TGTGCCAGTAGTATTGGGGCCGGGACAGGGGCTCATAGCAATCAGCCCCAGCATTTT.

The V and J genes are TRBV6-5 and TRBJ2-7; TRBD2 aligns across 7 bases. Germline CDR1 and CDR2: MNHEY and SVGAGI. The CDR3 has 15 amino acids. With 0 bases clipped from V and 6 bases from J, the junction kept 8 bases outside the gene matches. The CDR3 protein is CASSYSGGVTVEQYF. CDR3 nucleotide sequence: TGTGCCAGCAGTTACTCGGGGGGGGTAACGGTCGAGCAGTACTTC.

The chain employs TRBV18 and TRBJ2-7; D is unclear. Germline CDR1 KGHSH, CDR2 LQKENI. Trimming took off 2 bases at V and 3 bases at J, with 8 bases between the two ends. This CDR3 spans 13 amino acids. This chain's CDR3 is CASSPSWLYEQYF. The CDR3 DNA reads TGTGCCAGCTCACCAAGTTGGCTCTACGAGCAGTACTTC.

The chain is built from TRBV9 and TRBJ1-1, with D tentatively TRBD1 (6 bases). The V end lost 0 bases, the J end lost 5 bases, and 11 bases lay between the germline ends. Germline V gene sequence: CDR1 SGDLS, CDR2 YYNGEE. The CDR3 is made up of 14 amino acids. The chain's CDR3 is CASSVEGGRTEAFF. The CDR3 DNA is TGTGCCAGCAGCGTAGAGGGGGGAAGGACTGAAGCTTTCTTT.

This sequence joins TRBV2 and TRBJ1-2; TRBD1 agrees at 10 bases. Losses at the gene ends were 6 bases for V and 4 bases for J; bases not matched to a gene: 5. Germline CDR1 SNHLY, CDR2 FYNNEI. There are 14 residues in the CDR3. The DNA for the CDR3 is TGTGCCAGCAGCGCGACAGGGGGCTCCTATGGCTACACCTTC. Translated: CASSATGGSYGYTF.

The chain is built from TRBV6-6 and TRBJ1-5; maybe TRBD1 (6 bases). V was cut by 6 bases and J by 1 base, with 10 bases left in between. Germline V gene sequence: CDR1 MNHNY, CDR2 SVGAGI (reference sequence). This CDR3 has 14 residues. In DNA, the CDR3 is TGTGCCAGCAGAGACAGGAGCAGCAATCAGCCCCAGCATTTT. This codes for CASRDRSSNQPQHF.

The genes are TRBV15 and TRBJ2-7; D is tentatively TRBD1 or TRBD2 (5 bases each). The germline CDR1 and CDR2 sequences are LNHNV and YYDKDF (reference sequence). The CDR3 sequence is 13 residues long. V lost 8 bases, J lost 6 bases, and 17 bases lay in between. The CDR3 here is CATSGPPWSEQYF. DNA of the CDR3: TGTGCCACCTCGGGGCCACCGTGGAGCGAGCAGTACTTC.

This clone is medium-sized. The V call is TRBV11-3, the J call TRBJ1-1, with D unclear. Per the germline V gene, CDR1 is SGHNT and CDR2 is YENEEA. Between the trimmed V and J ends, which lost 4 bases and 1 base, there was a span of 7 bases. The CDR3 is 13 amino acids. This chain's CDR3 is CASSSRRNTEAFF. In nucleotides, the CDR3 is TGTGCCAGCAGCTCCCGAAGGAACACTGAAGCTTTCTTT.

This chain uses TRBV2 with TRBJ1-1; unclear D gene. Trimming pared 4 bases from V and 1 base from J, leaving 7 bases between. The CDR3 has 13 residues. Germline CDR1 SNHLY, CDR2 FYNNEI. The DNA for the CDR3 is TGTGCCAGCAGTGTTGCAGAGAACACTGAAGCTTTCTTT. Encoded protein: CASSVAENTEAFF.

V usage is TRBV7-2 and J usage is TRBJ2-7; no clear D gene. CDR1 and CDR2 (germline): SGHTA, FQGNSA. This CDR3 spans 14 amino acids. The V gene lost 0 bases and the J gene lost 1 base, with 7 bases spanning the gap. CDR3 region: CASSLALASYEQYF. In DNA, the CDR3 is TGTGCCAGCAGCTTAGCCCTGGCATCCTACGAGCAGTACTTC.